This T cell receptor beta chain is drawn from a study of T cell responses to AZD1222 COVID-19 vaccine. Repertoires were generated with immunoSEQ multiplex PCR, while TCRdb's copy carries only in-frame clones and drops some. The sample gives under 200,000 clones, roughly 93% of which show up once; about 3.9% is in the top ten. V shed 7 bases and J 9 bases; nucleotides not matched to a gene: 11. Germline V gene data show CDR1 as MDHEN and CDR2 as SYDVKM. This CDR3 is 13 amino acids long. Sequences were derived from peripheral blood, sampled on day 0 of AZD1222 vaccination. This TCR was sampled from an adult in good health. The chain recombines TRBV28 with TRBJ1-1; 7 positions agree with TRBD1. CDR3 coding DNA: TGTGCCAGCATTCCTGCTTACAGGGGCCAAGCTTTCTTT. Translating it yields CASIPAYRGQAFF. Full variable domain (outside the CDR3, taken from reference TRBV28 and TRBJ1-1): DVKVTQSSRYLVKRTGEKVFLECVQDMDHENMFWYRQDPGLGLRLIYFSYDVKMKEKGDIPEGYSVSREKKERFSLILESASTNQTSMYLCASIPAYRGQAFFGQGTRLTVV.